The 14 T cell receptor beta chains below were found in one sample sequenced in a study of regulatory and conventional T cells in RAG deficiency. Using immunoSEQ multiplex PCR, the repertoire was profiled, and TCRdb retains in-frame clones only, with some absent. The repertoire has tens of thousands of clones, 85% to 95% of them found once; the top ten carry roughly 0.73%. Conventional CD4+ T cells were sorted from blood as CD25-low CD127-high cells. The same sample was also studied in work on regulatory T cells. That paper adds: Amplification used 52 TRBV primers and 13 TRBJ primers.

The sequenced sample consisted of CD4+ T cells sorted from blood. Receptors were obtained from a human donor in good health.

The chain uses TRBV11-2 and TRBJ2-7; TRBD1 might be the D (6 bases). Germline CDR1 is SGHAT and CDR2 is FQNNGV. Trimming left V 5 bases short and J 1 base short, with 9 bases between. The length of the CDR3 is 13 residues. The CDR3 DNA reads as TGTGCCAGCAGCATCGGACAGTCCTACGAGCAGTACTTC. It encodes CASSIGQSYEQYF.

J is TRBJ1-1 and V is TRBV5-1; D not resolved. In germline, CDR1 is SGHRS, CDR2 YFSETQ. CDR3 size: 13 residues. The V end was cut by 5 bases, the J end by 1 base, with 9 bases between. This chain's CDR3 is CASRSDWNTEAFF. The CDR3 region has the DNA TGCGCCAGCAGGTCCGACTGGAACACTGAAGCTTTCTTT.

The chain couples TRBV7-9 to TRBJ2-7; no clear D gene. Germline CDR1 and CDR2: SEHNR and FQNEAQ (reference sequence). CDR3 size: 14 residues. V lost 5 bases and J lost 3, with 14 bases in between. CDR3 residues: CASSPFIQSYEQYF. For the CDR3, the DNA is TGTGCCAGCAGCCCCTTTATTCAGAGCTACGAGCAGTACTTC.

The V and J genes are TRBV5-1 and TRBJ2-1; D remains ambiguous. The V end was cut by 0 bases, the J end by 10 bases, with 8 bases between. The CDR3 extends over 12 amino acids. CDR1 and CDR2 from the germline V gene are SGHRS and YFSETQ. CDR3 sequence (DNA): TGCGCCAGCAGCTTGGGCCTATTGGAGCAGTTCTTC. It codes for CASSLGLLEQFF.

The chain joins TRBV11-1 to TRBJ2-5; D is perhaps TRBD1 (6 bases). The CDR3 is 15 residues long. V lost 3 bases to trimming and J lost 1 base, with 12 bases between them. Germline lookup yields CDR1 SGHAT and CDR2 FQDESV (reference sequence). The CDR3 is CASSFDTGTQETQYF. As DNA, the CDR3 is TGTGCCAGCAGCTTCGACACAGGGACCCAAGAGACCCAGTACTTC.

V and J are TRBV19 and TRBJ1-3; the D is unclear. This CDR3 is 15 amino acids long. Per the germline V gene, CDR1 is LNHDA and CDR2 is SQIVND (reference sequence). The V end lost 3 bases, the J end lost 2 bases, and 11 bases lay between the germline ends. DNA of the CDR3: TGTGCCAGTAGTATGGGATTAGGCACTGGAAACACCATATATTTT. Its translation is CASSMGLGTGNTIYF.

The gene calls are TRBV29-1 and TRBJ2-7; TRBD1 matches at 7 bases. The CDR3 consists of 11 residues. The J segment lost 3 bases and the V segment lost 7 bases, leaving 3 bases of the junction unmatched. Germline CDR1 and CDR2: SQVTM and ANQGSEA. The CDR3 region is CSGGQHYEQYF. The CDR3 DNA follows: TGCAGCGGGGGACAGCACTACGAGCAGTACTTC.

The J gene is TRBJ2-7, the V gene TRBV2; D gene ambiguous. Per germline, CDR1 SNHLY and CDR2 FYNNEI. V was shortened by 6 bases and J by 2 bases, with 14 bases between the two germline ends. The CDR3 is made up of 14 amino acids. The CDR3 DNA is TGTGCCAGCAGAAAAGACCCTGGGGCCTACGAGCAGTACTTC. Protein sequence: CASRKDPGAYEQYF.

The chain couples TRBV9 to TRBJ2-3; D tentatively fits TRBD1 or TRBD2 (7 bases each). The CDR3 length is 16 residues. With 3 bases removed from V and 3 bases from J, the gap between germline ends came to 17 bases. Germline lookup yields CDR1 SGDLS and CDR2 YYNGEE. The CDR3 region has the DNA TGTGCCAGCAGCGCCCAGGGGGGGCATGGGACAGATACGCAGTATTTT. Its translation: CASSAQGGHGTDTQYF.

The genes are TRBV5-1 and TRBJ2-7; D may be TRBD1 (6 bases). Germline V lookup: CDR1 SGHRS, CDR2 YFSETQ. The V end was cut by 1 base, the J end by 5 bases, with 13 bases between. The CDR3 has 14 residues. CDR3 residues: CASSLMDSAHEQYF. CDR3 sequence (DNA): TGCGCCAGCAGCTTGATGGACAGCGCCCACGAGCAGTACTTC.

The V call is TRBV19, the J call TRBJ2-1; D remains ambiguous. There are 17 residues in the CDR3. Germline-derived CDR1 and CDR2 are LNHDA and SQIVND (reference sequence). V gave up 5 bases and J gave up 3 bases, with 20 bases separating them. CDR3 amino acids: CASSPSGLTILYNEQFF. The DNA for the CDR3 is TGTGCCAGTAGTCCATCGGGCCTCACTATTCTCTACAATGAGCAGTTCTTC.

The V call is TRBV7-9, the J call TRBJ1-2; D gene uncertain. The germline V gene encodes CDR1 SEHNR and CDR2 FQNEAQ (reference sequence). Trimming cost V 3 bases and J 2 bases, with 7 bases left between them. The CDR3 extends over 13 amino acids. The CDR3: CASSFDGNYGYTF. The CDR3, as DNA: TGTGCCAGCAGCTTCGACGGCAACTATGGCTACACCTTC.

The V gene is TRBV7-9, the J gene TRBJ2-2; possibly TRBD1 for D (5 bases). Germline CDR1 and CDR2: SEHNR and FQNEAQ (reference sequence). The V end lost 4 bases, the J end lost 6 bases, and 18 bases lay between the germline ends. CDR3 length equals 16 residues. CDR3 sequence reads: CASSSSGRVGAGELFF. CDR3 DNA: TGTGCCAGCAGCTCGTCTGGCAGGGTAGGGGCCGGGGAGCTGTTTTTT. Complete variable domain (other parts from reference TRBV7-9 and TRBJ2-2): DTGVSQNPRHKITKRGQNVTFRCDPISEHNRLYWYRQTLGQGPEFLTYFQNEAQLEKSRLLSDRFSAERPKGSFSTLEIQRTEQGDSAMYLCASSSSGRVGAGELFFGEGSRLTVL.

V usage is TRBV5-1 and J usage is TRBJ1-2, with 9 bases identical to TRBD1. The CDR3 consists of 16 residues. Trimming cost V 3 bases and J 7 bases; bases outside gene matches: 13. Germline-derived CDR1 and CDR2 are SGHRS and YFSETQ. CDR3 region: CASSWRDRDNRIGYTF. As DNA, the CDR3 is TGCGCCAGCAGCTGGCGGGACAGGGATAACAGGATTGGCTACACCTTC.